This entry is about one T cell receptor (beta chain). Deletions cut 4 bases from V and 5 bases from J, with 23 bases between. Germline V CDR1 and CDR2: LGHNA, YNFKEQ. The CDR3 totals 17 residues. This sample was included in a study of blood T cell repertoires in COVID-19. Across the study: The United States, Italy and Spain were the sources of the acute and convalescent COVID-19 samples. PBMCs, B-cell-depleted T cells, or T cells were the source of the cDNA or gDNA that made up the material.

In the authors' methods: Reference gene primer amplification gave nucleated cell count estimates. Sequencing used immunoSEQ multiplex PCR; TCRdb keeps in-frame clones, though not all of them. V, J and clone size reflect that table, while D and trimming were determined from the DNA. The table includes around 30,000 clones, around 84% detected once. V gene TRBV4-2 combines with J gene TRBJ1-2; weak D call: TRBD1 (5 bases). The sample taken for sequencing was peripheral blood. The TCR sequence derives from a human donor in a cohort sampled during active COVID-19. CDR3 region: CASSPLWGRQKGYGYTF. The CDR3 DNA reads as TGTGCCAGCAGCCCCTTGTGGGGCCGTCAAAAGGGGTATGGCTACACCTTC.